The clone carrying this T cell receptor (beta chain) was recorded a few times. The antigen is undetermined. The data derive from a study of T cell responses to AZD1222 COVID-19 vaccine. Study-wide results and caveats: Repertoire collection took place solely once the T cell response had peaked. The breadth and depth of Spike-specific TCRs increased once two AZD1222 doses had been given.

V was trimmed by 5 bases and J by 6 bases, leaving 16 bases between them. Germline-derived CDR1 and CDR2 are SGHVS and FQNEAQ. The CDR3 extends over 15 amino acids. Using immunoSEQ multiplex PCR, the repertoire was profiled, and TCRdb retains in-frame clones only, with some absent. The data contain 150,000 to 200,000 clones, 75% to 90% of them singletons. This chain joins TRBV7-8 and TRBJ2-2; D is perhaps TRBD1 or TRBD2 (6 bases each). The sequencing used peripheral blood, collected on day 0 of AZD1222 vaccination. This sequence was found in an adult in good health. In DNA, the CDR3 is TGTGCCAGCAGCCCCCAGACTAGGGGGGCCGGGGAGCTGTTTTTT. It is translated as CASSPQTRGAGELFF.